These 26 T cell receptor beta chains came from one sample sequenced in a study of blood T cells in healthy people across ages. A sample-barcoded 5' primer and a J-beta primer mix were used in a second PCR of roughly 7 to 11 cycles. TCRdb reprocessed the 5' RACE reads with MiXCR, giving one entry per CDR3 protein. The data contain 650,000 to 800,000 distinct CDR3 sequences, more than 40% of them seen just once; the ten biggest clones take up about 21%. Sequencing input: blood. All receptors come from a man in his sixties in good health.

This clonotype showed up many times. The rearrangement links TRBV6-2 or TRBV6-3 to TRBJ2-7, with 7 bases that match TRBD2. V dropped 2 bases and J dropped 3; count of bases not matched to a gene: 7. This CDR3 contains 15 residues. Germline V CDR1 and CDR2: MNHEY, SVGEGT. CDR3 sequence: CASSYAGREGYEQYF. Written as DNA, the CDR3 is TGTGCCAGCAGTTACGCTGGTAGGGAGGGCTACGAGCAGTACTTC.

The CDR3 DNA reads TGCAGTGCTAGAGTATGGGGACAGGGTCTCCTTAATGAAAAACTGTTTTTT. Amino acids: CSARVWGQGLLNEKLFF. The chain carries TRBV20-1 and TRBJ1-4, with TRBD1 matching 9 bases. Losses at the gene ends were 1 base for V and 4 bases for J; bases not matched to a gene: 10. In germline, CDR1 is DFQATT, CDR2 SNEGSKA (reference sequence). The CDR3 has 17 residues.

The chain links TRBV6-5 to TRBJ1-2; D gene uncertain. The V and J ends lost 0 bases and 4 bases respectively, with 9 bases between them. Per germline, CDR1 MNHEY and CDR2 SVGAGI. This CDR3 spans 14 amino acids. The CDR3 bases are TGTGCCAGCAGTTACTCGCTCAGCAGCTATGGCTACACCTTC. Translated, it gives CASSYSLSSYGYTF.

Written as DNA, the CDR3 is TGTGCCAGCAGTACTCGCGGGGACGCGGAGAATGAAAAACTGTTTTTT. This gives the protein CASSTRGDAENEKLFF. This chain links TRBV7-9 with TRBJ1-4; D perhaps matches TRBD1 (5 bases). V lost 6 bases to trimming and J lost 5 bases, with 19 bases between them. The germline gives CDR1 SEHNR, CDR2 FQNEAQ (reference sequence). CDR3 size: 16 residues.

This clonotype was observed many times. The chain joins TRBV6-6 to TRBJ1-6; unclear D gene. There are 13 residues in the CDR3. The V gene's germline CDR1 is MNHNY and CDR2 SVGAGI (reference sequence). Trimming shortened V by 4 bases and J by 5 bases, and 6 bases separated the two germline ends. CDR3 amino acids: CASSSQDNSPLHF. In nucleotides, the CDR3 is TGTGCCAGCAGTTCTCAGGATAATTCACCCCTCCACTTT.

Ten or more counts support this clonotype. The rearrangement links TRBV5-1 to TRBJ2-7, with 8 bases aligning to TRBD1. Per germline, CDR1 SGHRS and CDR2 YFSETQ. V was clipped by 3 bases and J by 2 bases; unmatched bases: 7. The CDR3 has 15 amino acids. The CDR3 DNA reads as TGCGCCAGCAGCTCTCAGGGGGCACGGGCCTACGAGCAGTACTTC. Translating gives CASSSQGARAYEQYF.

The gene calls are TRBV4-3 and TRBJ2-7; D is ambiguous. The CDR3 covers 14 residues. With 2 bases removed from V and 0 bases from J, the gap between germline ends came to 8 bases. Germline CDR1 and CDR2: LGHNA and YSLEER. CDR3 loop: CASSQSPSSYEQYF. In nucleotides, the CDR3 is TGCGCCAGCAGCCAATCTCCCTCCTCCTACGAGCAGTACTTC.

Of note for this clonotype: Since a much larger clone is just one base distant, this may be a read error. The rearrangement uses TRBV5-1 and TRBJ2-5, with 7 positions matching TRBD1. The germline CDR1 and CDR2 sequences are SGHRS and YFSETQ. CDR3 length equals 15 residues. V was pared by 5 bases and J by 4 bases, with 11 bases of the junction left unmatched. The CDR3 DNA follows: TGCGCCAGCAGTAAAGATGTGACAGGGTTAGAGACCCAGTACTTC. Protein product: CASSKDVTGLETQYF.

The CDR3 loop reads CSAYDRGYTF. CDR3 bases: TGCAGTGCCTATGACAGGGGCTACACCTTC. The rearrangement links TRBV20-1 to TRBJ1-2, with D perhaps matching TRBD1 (6 bases). Germline CDR1 DFQATT, CDR2 SNEGSKA (reference sequence). The CDR3 length is 10 residues. With 6 bases removed from V and 8 bases from J, the gap between germline ends came to 10 bases.

V usage is TRBV4-2 and J usage is TRBJ2-6; the D gene is possibly TRBD2 (6 bases). Trimming cost V 0 bases and J 4 bases, with 10 bases left between them. This CDR3 is built from 16 residues. The germline CDR1 and CDR2 sequences are LGHNA and YNFKEQ. The CDR3 DNA follows: TGTGCCAGCAGCCAAGATGGGGGGAAGGGGGCCAACGTCCTGACTTTC. It specifies CASSQDGGKGANVLTF.

V is TRBV12-3 or TRBV12-4 and J is TRBJ1-1; 7 bases agree with TRBD1. V shed 6 bases, J shed 6 bases, and the junction held 13 bases outside the gene matches. The CDR3 consists of 15 residues. The CDR3 is CASSPTRTGRAEAFF. CDR3 sequence (DNA): TGTGCCAGCAGCCCGACAAGGACAGGTAGGGCTGAAGCTTTCTTT.

CDR3 nucleotide sequence: TGTGCCAGCATCCAGAGGGGGACAGGGTCCCACGAGCAGTACTTC. As protein: CASIQRGTGSHEQYF. The chain employs TRBV28 and TRBJ2-7; 9 nucleotides line up with TRBD1. The CDR3 contains 15 residues. V dropped 7 bases and J dropped 5; count of bases not matched to a gene: 12. Germline lookup yields CDR1 MDHEN and CDR2 SYDVKM.

The CDR3 sequence: CASRAGQCDQPQHF. In DNA, the CDR3 is TGTGCCAGCAGGGCCGGACAGTGCGATCAGCCCCAGCATTTT. The rearrangement uses TRBV6-7 and TRBJ1-5; D might be TRBD1 (6 bases). TRBV6-7 is annotated as an ORF whose role is uncertain. The CDR3 consists of 14 residues. V lost 6 bases and J 5 bases, leaving 14 bases between the germline ends.

This clonotype occurred a few times. This chain joins TRBV7-9 and TRBJ2-7, with 7 bases aligning to TRBD2. CDR1 is SEHNR, CDR2 FQNEAQ, per germline (reference sequence). J was trimmed by 3 bases and V by 5 bases; bases with no gene match: 10. The length of the CDR3 is 15 residues. Written as DNA, the CDR3 is TGTGCCAGCAGCCCCGGAGGAGCGGGGAGCTACGAGCAGTACTTC. This codes for CASSPGGAGSYEQYF.

J is TRBJ1-4 and V is TRBV9; the D is unclear. Germline CDR1 is SGDLS and CDR2 is YYNGEE. The CDR3 covers 17 residues. Trimming pared 3 bases from V and 1 base from J, leaving 16 bases between. In nucleotides, the CDR3 is TGTGCCAGCAGCGCACCGGGCGAGGGAAGAACTAATGAAAAACTGTTTTTT. The encoded protein is CASSAPGEGRTNEKLFF.

V is TRBV18 and J is TRBJ1-2; possibly TRBD1 for D (5 bases). V lost 3 bases and J 1 base, leaving 9 bases between the germline ends. Germline CDR1 and CDR2: KGHSH and LQKENI. This CDR3 has 14 amino acids. For the CDR3, the DNA is TGTGCCAGCTCACCCAGGGAATTTAACTATGGCTACACCTTC. This codes for CASSPREFNYGYTF. Using reference TRBV18 and TRBJ1-2 for the parts outside the CDR3, the full variable domain is NAGVMQNPRHLVRRRGQEARLRCSPMKGHSHVYWYRQLPEEGLKFMVYLQKENIIDESGMPKERFSAEFPKEGPSILRIQQVVRGDSAAYFCASSPREFNYGYTFGSGTRLTVV.

There are a few counts of this clonotype. J is TRBJ2-1 and V is TRBV18; 10 positions agree with TRBD2. From germline, CDR1 is KGHSH and CDR2 LQKENI. J was trimmed by 6 bases and V by 0 bases; bases with no gene match: 8. CDR3 size: 17 residues. The CDR3 here is CASSPPGSGGAFNEQFF. The DNA of the CDR3 is TGTGCCAGCTCACCACCAGGCAGCGGGGGGGCTTTCAATGAGCAGTTCTTC.

This chain joins TRBV7-3 and TRBJ2-1, with D unresolved. Looked up from germline, CDR1 is SGHTA and CDR2 is FQGTGA. Trimming left V 5 bases short and J 5 bases short, with 13 bases between. The CDR3 sequence is 14 residues long. Here the CDR3 reads CASSLSLRNNEQFF. The CDR3 DNA reads as TGTGCCAGCAGCCTCTCTTTGAGAAACAATGAGCAGTTCTTC.

This clonotype has just a few counts. The rearrangement links TRBV6-6 to TRBJ1-2; 11 nucleotides line up with TRBD1. Losses at the gene ends were 6 bases for V and 5 bases for J; bases not matched to a gene: 11. Germline-derived CDR1 and CDR2 are MNHNY and SVGAGI (reference sequence). The CDR3 is 16 amino acids. The CDR3 nucleotides read TGTGCCAGCAGAGATAGGTGGACAGGGGGCAATTATGGCTACACCTTC. Amino acids: CASRDRWTGGNYGYTF.

The rearrangement uses TRBV25-1 and TRBJ2-7, with TRBD1 identical over 10 bases. V lost 6 bases and J lost 7; bases outside the gene matches: 15. The germline V gene has CDR1 MGHDK and CDR2 SYGVNS. The CDR3 extends over 16 amino acids. The CDR3 DNA sequence: TGTGCCAGCAGCCGTGAACCCGGGACAGGGGAGGATGAGCAGTACTTC. It yields the protein CASSREPGTGEDEQYF.

This clonotype has more than one count but fewer than ten. The V gene is TRBV7-6, the J gene TRBJ2-1, with TRBD2 identical over 9 bases. Trimming cost V 2 bases and J 2 bases; bases outside gene matches: 10. The CDR3 covers 18 residues. Germline lookup yields CDR1 SGHVS and CDR2 FNYEAQ. The CDR3 is CASSLLGDLAGTYNEQFF. CDR3 nucleotide sequence: TGTGCCAGCAGCTTACTAGGGGATCTAGCGGGGACCTACAATGAGCAGTTCTTC.

V usage is TRBV21-1 and J usage is TRBJ2-7; whether TRBD1, the table's D call, matches the DNA was not checked. TRBV21-1 is described as a pseudogene. CDR3 length: 17 amino acids. In nucleotides, the CDR3 is TGTGCCAGCAGCAAGGGGAAGACAGGGACTCTTTTTCCTGAGCAGTACTTC. Protein: CASSKGKTGTLFPEQYF.

The chain uses TRBV5-1 and TRBJ2-5; D remains ambiguous. The CDR3 loop spans 12 amino acids. V lost 2 bases, J lost 4 bases, and 6 bases lay in between. CDR1 and CDR2 (germline): SGHRS, YFSETQ. The CDR3 spells CASSFGLETQYF. In nucleotides, the CDR3 is TGCGCCAGCAGCTTTGGGCTAGAGACCCAGTACTTC.

For this clonotype: With a much larger clone just one base away, this may be a read error. The chain links TRBV11-1 to TRBJ2-1, with 10 bases matching TRBD1. The CDR3 has 15 amino acids. CDR1 is SGHAT and CDR2 is FQDESV in the germline V gene (reference sequence). V was clipped by 2 bases and J by 13 bases; unmatched bases: 11. The CDR3: CASSLSGTGDETQFF. CDR3 DNA sequence: TGTGCCAGCAGCTTATCAGGGACAGGGGACGAGACCCAGTTCTTC.

This clonotype was found a few times. The chain couples TRBV24-1 to TRBJ1-5; D is possibly TRBD1 (5 bases). Trimming left V 4 bases short and J 8 bases short, with 14 bases between. The CDR3 runs 14 residues. In germline, CDR1 is KGHDR, CDR2 SFDVKD. DNA of the CDR3: TGTGCCACCAGTGACCCCGGACACCGTAAGCCCCAGCATTTT. Its protein is CATSDPGHRKPQHF.

The chain links TRBV25-1 to TRBJ1-5, with D possibly matching TRBD1 (5 bases). V lost 8 bases, J lost 1 base, and 15 bases lay in between. CDR1 is MGHDK, CDR2 SYGVNS, per germline. This CDR3 is built from 15 residues. CDR3 bases: TGTGCCAGCGGGGACCTCCTGGGAAGCAATCAGCCCCAGCATTTT. This sequence encodes CASGDLLGSNQPQHF.